The 14 T cell receptor beta chains given below trace back to one sample, sequenced in a study of T-cell memory formation after mild COVID-19. TCRdb called the 5' RACE reads again in MiXCR, with one record for every CDR3 protein. The table shows 300,000 or so distinct CDR3 sequences, with roughly 15% occurring only once. The sample comprised PBMCs or a T cell subset sorted from them (not recorded which). The receptors originated from a man in his late teens or twenties who had mild COVID-19 (a few samples of this study predate the infection). Cell type and time point are not known.

This chain uses TRBV9 with TRBJ1-5; 9 positions match TRBD1. With 2 bases clipped from V and 4 bases from J, the junction kept 1 base outside the gene matches. CDR3 length equals 14 residues. The germline gives CDR1 SGDLS, CDR2 YYNGEE. The CDR3 coding sequence is TGTGCCAGCAGCGTCGGACAGGGGAATCAGCCCCAGCATTTT. It codes for CASSVGQGNQPQHF.

This clonotype was seen at least ten times. This chain joins TRBV6-2 or TRBV6-3 and TRBJ2-2, with D unclear. Germline lookup yields CDR1 MNHEY and CDR2 SVGEGT. V lost 0 bases to trimming and J lost 7 bases, with 12 bases between them. The CDR3 sequence is 15 residues long. The CDR3, as DNA: TGTGCCAGCAGTTACTCCCCCCCGTGGAGCGGGGAGCTGTTTTTT. It codes for CASSYSPPWSGELFF.

This clonotype appeared a few times. The chain uses TRBV2 and TRBJ2-5; D is unresolved. This CDR3 spans 15 amino acids. Looked up from germline, CDR1 is SNHLY and CDR2 is FYNNEI. V dropped 6 bases and J dropped 4 bases, with 18 bases sitting between them. Written as DNA, the CDR3 is TGTGCCAGCAGGTCGGGCCAGACAATTTTAGAGACCCAGTACTTC. Translating it yields CASRSGQTILETQYF. Variable domain in full (rest from reference TRBV2 and TRBJ2-5): EPEVTQTPSHQVTQMGQEVILRCVPISNHLYFYWYRQILGQKVEFLVSFYNNEISEKSEIFDDQFSVERPDGSNFTLKIRSTKLEDSAMYFCASRSGQTILETQYFGPGTRLLVL.

This chain links TRBV20-1 with TRBJ1-2; D is ambiguous. Trimming left V 6 bases short and J 6 bases short, with 14 bases between. The CDR3 consists of 12 residues. Germline V gene data show CDR1 as DFQATT and CDR2 as SNEGSKA (reference sequence). CDR3 in amino acids: CSARKAVNGYTF. For the CDR3, the DNA is TGCAGTGCCCGAAAGGCAGTGAATGGCTACACCTTC.

The chain couples TRBV5-1 to TRBJ2-3; 11 bases fit TRBD2. This CDR3 is built from 17 residues. The germline V gene has CDR1 SGHRS and CDR2 YFSETQ. With 1 base clipped from V and 0 bases from J, the junction kept 4 bases outside the gene matches. CDR3 nucleotide sequence: TGCGCCAGCAGCTTGAGGTCTAGCGGGGGGAGCACAGATACGCAGTATTTT. Translating gives CASSLRSSGGSTDTQYF.

This clonotype was recorded a few times. The chain recombines TRBV15 with TRBJ1-5; 7 positions agree with TRBD1. V was pared by 0 bases and J by 3 bases, with 2 bases of the junction left unmatched. Germline V gene data show CDR1 as LNHNV and CDR2 as YYDKDF (reference sequence). The CDR3 runs 15 residues. CDR3 protein: CATSRDRGDNQPQHF. The CDR3 nucleotides read TGTGCCACCAGCAGAGACAGGGGGGACAATCAGCCCCAGCATTTT.

The chain employs TRBV6-5 and TRBJ2-7; a possible D gene is TRBD2 (5 bases). The CDR3 is 15 amino acids. V was clipped by 2 bases and J by 4 bases, with 15 bases between them. The germline V gene encodes CDR1 MNHEY and CDR2 SVGAGI. The CDR3 DNA reads as TGTGCCAGCAGTTACAGCGGACCGGGCGAGTACGAGCAGTACTTC. It encodes CASSYSGPGEYEQYF.

This clonotype was counted at least ten times. The chain combines TRBV5-1 with TRBJ2-1; tentative D call: TRBD1 (5 bases). Trimming cost V 2 bases and J 4 bases, with 13 bases left between them. The germline V gene encodes CDR1 SGHRS and CDR2 YFSETQ. The CDR3 sequence is 15 residues long. In nucleotides, the CDR3 is TGCGCCAGCAGCTTATTGCAGGGCCTATACAATGAGCAGTTCTTC. It translates to CASSLLQGLYNEQFF.

Many counts were recorded for this clonotype. The rearrangement joins TRBV20-1 to TRBJ1-1; TRBD1 is a possible D gene (5 bases). The V gene lost 1 base and the J gene lost 4 bases, with 16 bases spanning the gap. CDR3 length equals 15 residues. In germline, CDR1 is DFQATT, CDR2 SNEGSKA (reference sequence). For the CDR3, the DNA is TGCAGTGCTAGAGTAGGTGGGGGGGTGAGCACTGAAGCTTTCTTT. It codes for CSARVGGGVSTEAFF.

This clonotype was detected only a few times. V is TRBV6-5 and J is TRBJ1-2; D is ambiguous. CDR1 MNHEY and CDR2 SVGAGI come from the germline V gene. Deletions cut 2 bases from V and 6 bases from J, with 7 bases between. The CDR3 loop spans 12 amino acids. The CDR3 loop is CASSYAGDGYTF. In DNA, the CDR3 is TGTGCCAGCAGTTACGCCGGTGATGGCTACACCTTC.

The sample holds a few counts of this clonotype. The chain combines TRBV24-1 with TRBJ2-1; TRBD2 matches 7 bases. Trimming cost V 6 bases and J 0 bases; bases outside gene matches: 7. The germline V gene encodes CDR1 KGHDR and CDR2 SFDVKD. The CDR3 sequence is 16 residues long. The chain's CDR3 is CATSSWGGSSYNEQFF. CDR3 nucleotides: TGTGCCACCAGTTCTTGGGGGGGGAGCTCCTACAATGAGCAGTTCTTC.

This clonotype was seen only a few times. J is TRBJ1-2 and V is TRBV12-3 or TRBV12-4, with a weak D call TRBD1 (6 bases). CDR3 length equals 12 residues. V was pared by 11 bases and J by 2 bases, with 12 bases between. The chain's CDR3 is CAAGQLNYGYTF. The CDR3 region has the DNA TGTGCCGCCGGACAGTTGAACTATGGCTACACCTTC.

This clonotype was picked up a small number of times. The rearrangement links TRBV20-1 to TRBJ1-6; 10 bases map to TRBD1. Germline CDR1 is DFQATT and CDR2 is SNEGSKA (reference sequence). The CDR3 runs to 15 residues. The V segment lost 1 base and the J segment 10 bases; nucleotides outside the gene matches: 7. CDR3 bases: TGCAGTGCTAGAGTTCAGGGACAGGGGCTCTCACCCCTCCACTTT. Residues: CSARVQGQGLSPLHF.

This clonotype was counted only a few times. The chain couples TRBV7-6 to TRBJ2-1; the D gene is possibly TRBD2 (5 bases). V was cut by 4 bases and J by 7 bases, with 14 bases left in between. The CDR3 consists of 14 residues. Germline V CDR1 and CDR2: SGHVS, FNYEAQ. The CDR3 DNA follows: TGTGCCAGCAGCTCCGGGCTAAGGAGGAATGAGCAGTTCTTC. Protein: CASSSGLRRNEQFF.